These 19 T cell receptor beta chains came from one sample sequenced in a study of blood T cell repertoires in COVID-19. Measured with immunoSEQ multiplex PCR; TCRdb has only the in-frame clones, and not every one. The sample shows about 150,000 clones, approximately 86% of them seen only once. The sequencing input was PBMCs or T cells enriched from blood (not recorded which). These receptors all come from a woman aged 35 to 49 who had been exposed to COVID-19.

The chain has TRBV7-8 and TRBJ2-3; perhaps TRBD1 as D (6 bases). The CDR3 contains 15 residues. The V gene lost 3 bases and the J gene lost 6 bases, with 16 bases spanning the gap. Germline V CDR1 and CDR2: SGHVS, FQNEAQ. This CDR3 reads CASSLGAYWDDTQYF. The DNA of the CDR3 is TGTGCCAGCAGCTTGGGGGCCTATTGGGATGATACGCAGTATTTT.

V gene TRBV21-1 combines with J gene TRBJ2-1; the table assigns TRBD2, which was not confirmed against the DNA. TRBV21-1 is a documented pseudogene. The length of the CDR3 is 16 residues. This chain's CDR3 is CASSKVAGGHVYEQFF. CDR3 bases: TGTGCCAGCAGCAAGGTAGCGGGAGGGCATGTATATGAGCAGTTCTTC.

The chain employs TRBV10-3 and TRBJ2-2; D perhaps matches TRBD2 (5 bases). From germline, CDR1 is ENHRY and CDR2 SYGVKD. This CDR3 comprises 15 residues. The V gene lost 3 bases and the J gene lost 1 base, with 9 bases spanning the gap. The CDR3 nucleotides are TGTGCCATCAGTGATGGCGGGTTGAACACCGGGGAGCTGTTTTTT. It is translated as CAISDGGLNTGELFF.

This clone has just a few counts. The chain couples TRBV7-9 to TRBJ2-1; D possibly corresponds to TRBD1 (5 bases). V was pared by 6 bases and J by 7 bases, with 13 bases between. The CDR3 has 13 residues. The germline V gene encodes CDR1 SEHNR and CDR2 FQNEAQ (reference sequence). The CDR3 DNA sequence: TGTGCCAGCAGGTTCGGTAAGGGGAATGAGCAGTTCTTC. Protein sequence: CASRFGKGNEQFF.

The chain has TRBV7-8 and TRBJ1-1; 9 bases are shared with TRBD1. The CDR3 is made up of 14 amino acids. Germline values: CDR1 SGHVS, CDR2 FQNEAQ. V lost 5 bases, J lost 4 bases, and 5 bases stayed unmatched. CDR3: CASSQDRGVTEAFF. DNA of the CDR3: TGTGCCAGCAGCCAGGACAGGGGAGTCACTGAAGCTTTCTTT. Full variable domain (rest looked up from reference TRBV7-8 and TRBJ1-1): GAGVSQSPRYKVAKRGQDVALRCDPISGHVSLFWYQQALGQGPEFLTYFQNEAQLDKSGLPSDRFFAERPEGSVSTLKIQRTQQEDSAVYLCASSQDRGVTEAFFGQGTRLTVV.

The chain recombines TRBV4-2 with TRBJ1-6; D uncertain. V was clipped by 4 bases and J by 7 bases, with 17 bases between them. The CDR3 totals 16 residues. Germline V lookup: CDR1 LGHNA, CDR2 YNFKEQ. CDR3 sequence reads: CASSLTDVTLNSPLHF. CDR3 sequence (DNA): TGTGCCAGCAGCCTCACAGACGTAACCCTAAATTCACCCCTCCACTTT.

The chain employs TRBV5-1 and TRBJ1-2; 9 bases fit TRBD1. Trimming at V came to 3 bases and at J to 8 bases, leaving 5 bases not matched to a gene. The germline CDR1 and CDR2 sequences are SGHRS and YFSETQ. The CDR3 consists of 13 residues. CDR3 sequence: CASSSQGAEGYTF. Here the CDR3 DNA reads TGCGCCAGCAGCTCACAGGGGGCAGAGGGCTACACCTTC.

The chain uses TRBV19 and TRBJ2-2; the match to TRBD1 covers 8 bases. This CDR3 comprises 14 residues. In germline, CDR1 is LNHDA, CDR2 SQIVND (reference sequence). Trimming removed 6 bases from V and 6 bases from J; junction bases left unmatched: 6. The CDR3 nucleotides read TGTGCCAGTAGGCCCGGGACAGGTCCCGGGGAGCTGTTTTTT. Its protein product is CASRPGTGPGELFF.

The V call is TRBV6-5, the J call TRBJ1-4; D might be TRBD1 (6 bases). Trimming left V 0 bases short and J 7 bases short, with 12 bases between. The germline V gene has CDR1 MNHEY and CDR2 SVGAGI. The CDR3 has 15 amino acids. DNA of the CDR3: TGTGCCAGCAGTTACTCTCAGGGGATAGGTGAAAAACTGTTTTTT. Protein sequence: CASSYSQGIGEKLFF.

The rearrangement links TRBV10-2 to TRBJ1-5; possibly TRBD1 for D (6 bases). V dropped 9 bases and J dropped 1 base, with 25 bases sitting between them. This CDR3 is 18 amino acids long. Germline CDR1 is WSHSY and CDR2 is SAAADI. The chain's CDR3 is CARRSVKFRDTSNQPQHF. CDR3 DNA: TGCGCCAGAAGGTCCGTTAAGTTCCGGGACACCAGCAATCAGCCCCAGCATTTT.

The CDR3 loop is CASSYSRSQGVLAGYNEQFF. DNA of the CDR3: TGTGCCAGCAGTTACTCGAGGTCGCAGGGGGTCCTAGCGGGGTACAATGAGCAGTTCTTC. The chain couples TRBV6-2 or TRBV6-3 to TRBJ2-1; 9 bases are a match to TRBD2. The CDR3 has 20 amino acids. Per germline, CDR1 MNHEY and CDR2 SVGEGT. Trimming cost V 0 bases and J 4 bases; bases outside gene matches: 16.

The chain recombines TRBV7-6 with TRBJ1-5; maybe TRBD1 (5 bases). Trimming removed 0 bases from V and 6 bases from J, with 12 bases in between. The CDR3 sequence is 15 residues long. Germline values: CDR1 SGHVS, CDR2 FNYEAQ. As DNA, the CDR3 is TGTGCCAGCAGCTTAGCAGCGGGGCCCGGTCAGCCCCAGCATTTT. It codes for CASSLAAGPGQPQHF.

This clone was recorded a few times. The V and J genes are TRBV5-5 and TRBJ2-7, with 9 bases matching TRBD1. CDR1 and CDR2 (germline): SGHKS, YYEKEE (reference sequence). The V and J ends lost 5 bases and 0 bases, in that order; junction bases with no gene match: 9. The length of the CDR3 is 16 residues. This chain's CDR3 is CASRRTGTGSSYEQYF. The CDR3 DNA reads as TGTGCCAGCAGACGCACCGGGACAGGGAGCTCCTACGAGCAGTACTTC.

The chain joins TRBV11-1 to TRBJ1-1; weak D call: TRBD1 (6 bases). The CDR3 has 14 residues. V was shortened by 1 base and J by 10 bases, with 16 bases between the two germline ends. Germline CDR1 is SGHAT and CDR2 is FQDESV (reference sequence). CDR3 coding DNA: TGTGCCAGCAGCTTAGAGGGTCGAGGCAGGGGAGCTTTCTTT. Protein product: CASSLEGRGRGAFF.

The chain couples TRBV3-1 (or the pseudogene TRBV3-2) to TRBJ1-4; 9 nucleotides line up with TRBD1. The trim removed 1 base at V and 6 bases at J, leaving 0 bases unmatched. Germline CDR1 is LGHDT and CDR2 is YNNKEL (reference sequence). The CDR3 sequence is 14 residues long. The CDR3 protein is CASSQGDRDEKLFF. CDR3 in DNA: TGTGCCAGCAGCCAAGGGGACAGGGATGAAAAACTGTTTTTT.

This clone was observed a few times. The chain recombines TRBV4-2 with TRBJ1-1; a possible D gene is TRBD1 (5 bases). Trimming removed 0 bases at V and 11 bases at J, with 13 bases between. CDR1 and CDR2 (germline): LGHNA, YNFKEQ. This CDR3 comprises 13 residues. CDR3 loop: CASSQDRDSGAFF. The CDR3 nucleotides are TGTGCCAGCAGCCAAGACAGGGACTCCGGGGCTTTCTTT.

The rearrangement joins TRBV7-7 to TRBJ2-7, with D possibly matching TRBD1 (6 bases). This CDR3 is 13 amino acids long. V was pared by 2 bases and J by 7 bases, with 12 bases between. CDR1 and CDR2 from the germline V gene are SSHAT and FNYEAQ (reference sequence). CDR3: CASSLNTGYEQYF. The CDR3 DNA follows: TGTGCCAGCAGCTTAAATACAGGGTATGAGCAGTACTTC.

This chain links TRBV12-5 with TRBJ1-5; possibly TRBD1 for D (5 bases). Germline CDR1 and CDR2: LGHNT and FRNRAP. V was shortened by 0 bases and J by 2 bases, with 20 bases between the two germline ends. CDR3 length: 19 amino acids. CDR3 sequence reads: CASGLVRRGGSRGNQPQHF. The CDR3 DNA reads TGTGCTAGTGGTTTGGTACGACGGGGGGGGAGTCGTGGCAATCAGCCCCAGCATTTT.

The V gene is TRBV5-4, the J gene TRBJ2-3; 9 bases line up with TRBD2. CDR1 and CDR2 (germline): SGHNT, YYREEE (reference sequence). The CDR3 covers 18 residues. The V and J ends lost 4 bases and 3 bases, in that order; junction bases with no gene match: 15. DNA of the CDR3: TGTGCCAGCAGCCCCAACACCCTGCGAGCGGGGGGAACAGATACGCAGTATTTT. It is translated as CASSPNTLRAGGTDTQYF.